This TCR beta chain comes out of a study of blood T cell repertoires in COVID-19. Overall study context: T cells, B-cell-depleted T cells, or PBMCs provided the cDNA or gDNA that served as material.

This CDR3 is 16 amino acids long. V was clipped by 0 bases and J by 6 bases; unmatched bases: 5. Germline V CDR1 and CDR2: LGHNA, YSLEER. Source study methods: Reference gene primer amplification in the assay estimated nucleated cell counts. The table came from immunoSEQ multiplex PCR; TCRdb's copy has only in-frame clones and leaves some out. V, J and clone size were drawn from that table, and D and trimming were deduced from the DNA. The sample lists approximately 280,000 clones, 87% seen once, with about 6% in the top ten. Recovered status in Cohort 3 required two negative PCRs, clearance, or symptom resolution.

The receptor comes from a woman between 35 and 50 years old who had recovered from COVID-19. The sequenced sample was PBMCs or T cells enriched from blood (not recorded which). The chain recombines TRBV4-3 with TRBJ2-1; 10 bases are shared with TRBD2. CDR3 protein: CASSQDQASGGNEQFF. The CDR3 coding sequence is TGCGCCAGCAGCCAAGATCAGGCTAGCGGGGGCAATGAGCAGTTCTTC.